This record concerns one T cell receptor (beta chain) sequence. The antigen is unknown. These data belong to a study of T cell responses to AZD1222 COVID-19 vaccine. The J segment lost 6 bases and the V segment lost 5 bases, leaving 4 bases of the junction unmatched. The CDR3 runs to 13 residues. Germline CDR1 is LGHNT and CDR2 is FRNRAP. General study results and limits: Among the donors, most were white British and more were female, and clonal diversity was possibly underestimated. CD4 TCRs covered the whole spike, strongest at regions 160-218 and 743-854.

Method: immunoSEQ multiplex PCR; TCRdb's copy keeps in-frame clones and lacks some. The data contain around 130,000 clones, more than 90% of them seen just once; the ten biggest clones take up roughly 1.1%. V and J are TRBV12-5 and TRBJ1-2, with 9 bases matching TRBD1. The specimen comprised peripheral blood, sampled 28 days after the second AZD1222 dose. This receptor was obtained from an adult who received the AZD1222 COVID-19 vaccine. As DNA, the CDR3 is TGTGCTAGTGGTACCGGGACAGGGCATGGCTACACCTTC. Protein sequence: CASGTGTGHGYTF. The full variable domain, its missing parts supplied by reference TRBV12-5 and TRBJ1-2, is DARVTQTPRHKVTEMGQEVTMRCQPILGHNTVFWYRQTMMQGLELLAYFRNRAPLDDSGMPKDRFSAEMPDATLATLKIQPSEPRDSAVYFCASGTGTGHGYTFGSGTRLTVV.